Listed below are T cell receptor beta chains from one sample, sequenced in a study of response to subunit inactivated influenza vaccine. MiXCR, applied by TCRdb to the RT-PCR reads, yields one record per CDR3 protein. The sample has some 570,000 distinct CDR3 sequences, around 10% seen once. This same sample was also part of a study on T cells expressing NK-cell markers.

This specimen was PBMCs from blood, taken on the day of vaccination. The origin of the receptors is a man between 45 and 60 years old who received an inactivated influenza vaccine. Each CDR3 is given with its conserved first and last residue. The D gene is left open where the match is weak. Size is omitted from some rows. Given values are once, few, many or a class for expanded clones.

V: TRBV20-1; J: TRBJ2-2; D: TRBD2; size: few; DNA: TGCAGTGCTAGACGACTAGCGGGGGGCACCGGGGAGCTGTTTTTT; CDR3: CSARRLAGGTGELFF
V: TRBV9; J: TRBJ2-2; D: -; size: -; DNA: TGTGCCAGCAGCGGACGCTCCAGGGACACCGGGGAGCTGTTTTTT; CDR3: CASSGRSRDTGELFF
V: TRBV5-4; J: TRBJ2-2; D: -; size: -; DNA: TGTGCCAGCAGCCCCGGGCAGGGCGGGGAGCTGTTTTTT; CDR3: CASSPGQGGELFF
V: TRBV4-2; J: TRBJ2-7; D: TRBD2; size: -; DNA: TGTGACAGCAGCCAAGATACCAGGCTTAGCGGGGGACATGAGCAGTACTTC; CDR3: CDSSQDTRLSGGHEQYF
V: TRBV15; J: TRBJ2-1; D: TRBD1; size: many; DNA: TGTGCCACCAGCTCGGGACAGCTGAATGAGCAGTTCTTC; CDR3: CATSSGQLNEQFF
V: TRBV9; J: TRBJ2-7; D: TRBD1; size: -; DNA: TGTGCCAGCAGCGGGGACAGGGGCGCCTACGAGCAGTACTTC; CDR3: CASSGDRGAYEQYF
V: TRBV7-8; J: TRBJ2-1; D: -; size: few; DNA: TGTGCCAGCAGCTTAAGGGTAAGGATACCGACCTACAATGAGCAGTTCTTC; CDR3: CASSLRVRIPTYNEQFF
V: TRBV4-2; J: TRBJ1-6; D: -; size: few; DNA: TGTGCCAGCAGCCATCTCCAAGGGCAGACTAATTCACCCCTCCACTTT; CDR3: CASSHLQGQTNSPLHF
V: TRBV10-2; J: TRBJ2-1; D: TRBD2; size: -; DNA: TGCGCCAGCACCTATGACCTCGGAGCGGGGTACTACAATGAGCAGTTCTTC; CDR3: CASTYDLGAGYYNEQFF
V: TRBV5-1; J: TRBJ2-5; D: TRBD2; size: -; DNA: TGCGCCAGCAGCTTATCGAGCGGGAGGACCCAAGAGACCCAGTACTTC; CDR3: CASSLSSGRTQETQYF
V: TRBV15; J: TRBJ2-2; D: -; size: -; DNA: TGTGCCACTAATATGTGGAAGGGGAACACCGGGGAGCTGTTTTTT; CDR3: CATNMWKGNTGELFF
V: TRBV5-1; J: TRBJ2-4; D: TRBD2; size: -; DNA: TGCGCCAGCAGCTATCCCCGGGAGGGCCAAAACATTCAGTACTTC; CDR3: CASSYPREGQNIQYF
V: TRBV7-2; J: TRBJ2-7; D: -; size: few; DNA: TGTGCCAGCAGCTTATGGACGGGGATTTCCTACGAGCAGTACTTC; CDR3: CASSLWTGISYEQYF
V: TRBV5-1; J: TRBJ2-7; D: -; size: many; DNA: TGCGCCAGCAGCTTGGGTGGACAGGAGGGCCGGGAGCAGTACTTC; CDR3: CASSLGGQEGREQYF
V: TRBV7-9; J: TRBJ2-2; D: TRBD1; size: -; DNA: TGTGCCAGCAGCGAAATGGACAGGGGTACCGGGGAGCTGTTTTTT; CDR3: CASSEMDRGTGELFF
V: TRBV6-1; J: TRBJ2-5; D: -; size: -; DNA: TGTGCCAGCAGCCCCTCTAGGATAGAGACCCAGTACTTC; CDR3: CASSPSRIETQYF
V: TRBV6-1; J: TRBJ1-5; D: -; size: few; DNA: TGTGCCAGCAGGAGAGACGGGACCAATCAGCCCCAGCATTTT; CDR3: CASRRDGTNQPQHF
V: TRBV6-5; J: TRBJ2-3; D: -; size: few; DNA: TGTGCCAGCAGTTACTCAGGGGGAGCTACGCAGTATTTT; CDR3: CASSYSGGATQYF
V: TRBV15; J: TRBJ2-7; D: -; size: -; DNA: TGTGCCACCAGCAGAGATCACAGCTACGAGCAGTACTTC; CDR3: CATSRDHSYEQYF
V: TRBV10-3; J: TRBJ2-1; D: TRBD2; size: once; DNA: TGTGCCATCAGTTTGGGGGTCACGCGGGGGAATGAGCAGTTCTTC; CDR3: CAISLGVTRGNEQFF
V: TRBV14; J: TRBJ2-7; D: -; size: many; DNA: TGTGCCAGCAGCCAAGAGAGATCATACGAGCAGTACTTC; CDR3: CASSQERSYEQYF
V: TRBV12-3/TRBV12-4; J: TRBJ2-7; D: -; size: many; DNA: TGTGCCAGCAGTTTAGGTGGACTCGAGCAGTACTTC; CDR3: CASSLGGLEQYF
V: TRBV12-3/TRBV12-4; J: TRBJ2-7; D: TRBD2; size: -; DNA: TGTGCCAGCAGTTCAAGTGGGCTAGCGGTCTACGAGCAGTACTTC; CDR3: CASSSSGLAVYEQYF
V: TRBV5-1; J: TRBJ2-1; D: TRBD2; size: once; DNA: TGCGCCAGCAGCTCCGGAGCCCTAGCGGGGAACAATGAGCAGTTCTTC; CDR3: CASSSGALAGNNEQFF
V: TRBV11-2; J: TRBJ1-1; D: -; size: few; DNA: TGTGCCAGCAGTTCACTAATTATGGGTGGGGACACTGAAGCTTTCTTT; CDR3: CASSSLIMGGDTEAFF
V: TRBV7-9; J: TRBJ2-7; D: TRBD1; size: few; DNA: TGTGCCAGCAGCTCGACAGGGATAGGCTACGAGCAGTACTTC; CDR3: CASSSTGIGYEQYF
V: TRBV12-3/TRBV12-4; J: TRBJ2-7; D: -; size: many; DNA: TGTGCCAGCAGCCCGGGGGACAGCGTCTACGAGCAGTACTTC; CDR3: CASSPGDSVYEQYF
V: TRBV10-3; J: TRBJ2-3; D: -; size: -; DNA: TGTGCCATGAGTCGACAGGTTACAGATACGCAGTATTTT; CDR3: CAMSRQVTDTQYF
V: TRBV20-1; J: TRBJ2-7; D: -; size: -; DNA: TGCAGTGCTAGCTCCCGGAGATACGAGCAGTACTTC; CDR3: CSASSRRYEQYF
V: TRBV11-2; J: TRBJ2-3; D: TRBD2; size: once; DNA: TGTGCCAGCAGCTTACGGTCGGGGACTAGCGGGAGGGAAGGAACCACAGATACGCAGTATTTT; CDR3: CASSLRSGTSGREGTTDTQYF
V: TRBV10-3; J: TRBJ2-1; D: -; size: few; DNA: TGTGCCATCAGTGAGGGGCTGGGGTACAATGAGCAGTTCTTC; CDR3: CAISEGLGYNEQFF
V: TRBV28; J: TRBJ2-7; D: TRBD2; size: few; DNA: TGTGCCAGCGGCAGCCTAGCGGGGGAGCAGTACTTC; CDR3: CASGSLAGEQYF
V: TRBV12-3/TRBV12-4; J: TRBJ2-1; D: -; size: -; DNA: TGTGCCAGCAGTTTCATTGCGAAAGCCCGCTCCTACAATGAGCAGTTCTTC; CDR3: CASSFIAKARSYNEQFF
V: TRBV7-6; J: TRBJ2-5; D: TRBD2; size: few; DNA: TGTGCCAGCAGCCGTCTAGCGGAGGTACAAGAGACCCAGTACTTC; CDR3: CASSRLAEVQETQYF
V: TRBV6-4; J: TRBJ2-1; D: TRBD2; size: -; DNA: TGTGCCAGCAGTACGAGCGGGGGGGAGTACAATGAGCAGTTCTTC; CDR3: CASSTSGGEYNEQFF
V: TRBV11-2; J: TRBJ2-7; D: -; size: -; DNA: TGTGCCAGCAGCTTAGTGGGCGGAAGGGCCTACGAGCAGTACTTC; CDR3: CASSLVGGRAYEQYF
V: TRBV6-5; J: TRBJ2-1; D: TRBD2; size: -; DNA: TGTGCCAGCAGTTACGGGCGGGAGTACCTTGAGCAGTTCTTC; CDR3: CASSYGREYLEQFF
V: TRBV5-1; J: TRBJ2-1; D: TRBD2; size: many; DNA: TGCGCCAGCAGCCCCTCTACGGGAGGGCAATTCAATGAGCAGTTCTTC; CDR3: CASSPSTGGQFNEQFF
V: TRBV19; J: TRBJ2-6; D: -; size: few; DNA: TGTGCCAGTAGCGTCCGGTGGGGGAACTCTGGGGCCAACGTCCTGACTTTC; CDR3: CASSVRWGNSGANVLTF
V: TRBV5-1; J: TRBJ2-5; D: -; size: many; DNA: TGCGCCAGCAGCTTAGGCAGGGACGGTTGGTACTTC; CDR3: CASSLGRDGWYF
V: TRBV7-3; J: TRBJ1-6; D: -; size: many; DNA: TGTGCCAGCAGCTTAATTTTCAATTCACCCCTCCACTTT; CDR3: CASSLIFNSPLHF
V: TRBV5-1; J: TRBJ2-7; D: -; size: few; DNA: TGCGCCAGCAGCTTCCCCGAAAGCTCCTACGAGCAGTACTTC; CDR3: CASSFPESSYEQYF
V: TRBV7-9; J: TRBJ2-7; D: TRBD2; size: -; DNA: TGTGCCAGCAGCTTAAGCGGGAGGGTCGACGAGCAGTACTTC; CDR3: CASSLSGRVDEQYF
V: TRBV3-1; J: TRBJ2-3; D: TRBD2; size: -; DNA: TGTGCCAGCAGCCAGGTGGGACGGGAGGTAAAAGATACGCAGTATTTT; CDR3: CASSQVGREVKDTQYF
V: TRBV12-3/TRBV12-4; J: TRBJ2-5; D: TRBD1; size: -; DNA: TGTGCCAGCAGTTTCTTACAGGGGCCAGAGACCCAGTACTTC; CDR3: CASSFLQGPETQYF
V: TRBV15; J: TRBJ2-2; D: -; size: few; DNA: TGTGCCACCAGCAGCCCAACGGGGTTGTACACCGGGGAGCTGTTTTTT; CDR3: CATSSPTGLYTGELFF
V: TRBV7-6; J: TRBJ2-3; D: TRBD2; size: many; DNA: TGTGCCAGCAGCCCCGGACTAGCGGGCCTCACAGATACGCAGTATTTT; CDR3: CASSPGLAGLTDTQYF
V: TRBV29-1; J: TRBJ2-7; D: TRBD1; size: -; DNA: TGCAGCGTAGGACAGGACGAGCAGTACTTC; CDR3: CSVGQDEQYF
V: TRBV20-1; J: TRBJ2-7; D: -; size: many; DNA: TGCAGTGCTAGGAATAGGGATGCCTACGAGCAGTACTTC; CDR3: CSARNRDAYEQYF
V: TRBV12-3/TRBV12-4; J: TRBJ2-5; D: TRBD1; size: many; DNA: TGTGCCAGCAGCCCAAGACAGGGGCGGTCAGAGACCCAGTACTTC; CDR3: CASSPRQGRSETQYF
V: TRBV6-2/TRBV6-3; J: TRBJ1-4; D: -; size: -; DNA: TGTGCCAGCAGTTACCGCAGATTTAATGAAAAACTGTTTTTT; CDR3: CASSYRRFNEKLFF
V: TRBV4-3; J: TRBJ2-1; D: -; size: many; DNA: TGCGCCAGCAGCCAAAGCCACCGACAGTTCACCCCTTACAATGAGCAGTTCTTC; CDR3: CASSQSHRQFTPYNEQFF
V: TRBV20-1; J: TRBJ2-3; D: -; size: many; DNA: TGCAGTGCTAGACCAGGGAGCACAGATACGCAGTATTTT; CDR3: CSARPGSTDTQYF